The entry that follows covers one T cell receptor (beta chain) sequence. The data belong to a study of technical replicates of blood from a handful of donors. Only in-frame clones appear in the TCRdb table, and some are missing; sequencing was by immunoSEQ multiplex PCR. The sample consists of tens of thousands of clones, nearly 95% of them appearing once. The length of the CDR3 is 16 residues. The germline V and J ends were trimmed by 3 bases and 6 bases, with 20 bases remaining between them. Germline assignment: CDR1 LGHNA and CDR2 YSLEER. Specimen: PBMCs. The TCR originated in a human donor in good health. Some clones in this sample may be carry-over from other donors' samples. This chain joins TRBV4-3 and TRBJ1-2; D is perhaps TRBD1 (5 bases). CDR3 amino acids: CASSHRGGGPADGYTF. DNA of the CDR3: TGCGCCAGCAGCCATCGGGGGGGAGGCCCGGCGGATGGCTACACCTTC.